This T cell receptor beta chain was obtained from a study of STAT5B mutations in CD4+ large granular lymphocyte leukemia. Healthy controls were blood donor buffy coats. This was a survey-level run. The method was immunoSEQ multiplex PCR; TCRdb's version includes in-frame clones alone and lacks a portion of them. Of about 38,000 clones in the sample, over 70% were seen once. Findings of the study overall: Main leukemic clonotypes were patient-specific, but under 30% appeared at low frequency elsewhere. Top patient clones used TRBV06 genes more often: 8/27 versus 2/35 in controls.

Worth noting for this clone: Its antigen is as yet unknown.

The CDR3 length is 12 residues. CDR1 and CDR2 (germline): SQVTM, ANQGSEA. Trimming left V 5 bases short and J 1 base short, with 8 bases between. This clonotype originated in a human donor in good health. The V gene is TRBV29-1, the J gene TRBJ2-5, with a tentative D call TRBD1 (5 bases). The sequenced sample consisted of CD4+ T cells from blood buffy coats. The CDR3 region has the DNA TGCAGCGTTCGGCAGGGCCAAGAGACCCAGTACTTC. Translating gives CSVRQGQETQYF.